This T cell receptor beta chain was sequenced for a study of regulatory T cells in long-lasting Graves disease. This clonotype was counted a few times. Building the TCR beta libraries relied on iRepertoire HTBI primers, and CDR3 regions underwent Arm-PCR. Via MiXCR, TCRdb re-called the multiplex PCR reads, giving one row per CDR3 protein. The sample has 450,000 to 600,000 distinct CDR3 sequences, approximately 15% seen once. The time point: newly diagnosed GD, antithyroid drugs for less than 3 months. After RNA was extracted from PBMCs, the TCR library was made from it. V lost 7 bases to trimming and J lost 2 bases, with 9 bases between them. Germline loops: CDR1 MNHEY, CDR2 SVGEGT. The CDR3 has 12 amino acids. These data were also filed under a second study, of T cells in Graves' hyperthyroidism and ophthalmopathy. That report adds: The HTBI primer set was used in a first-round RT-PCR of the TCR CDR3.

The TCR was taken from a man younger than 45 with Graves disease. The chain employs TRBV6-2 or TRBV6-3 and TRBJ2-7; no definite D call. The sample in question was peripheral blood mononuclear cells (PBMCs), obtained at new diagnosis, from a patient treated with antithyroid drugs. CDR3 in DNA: TGTGCCAGCAAGCCATCGGCCTACGAGCAGTACTTC. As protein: CASKPSAYEQYF.